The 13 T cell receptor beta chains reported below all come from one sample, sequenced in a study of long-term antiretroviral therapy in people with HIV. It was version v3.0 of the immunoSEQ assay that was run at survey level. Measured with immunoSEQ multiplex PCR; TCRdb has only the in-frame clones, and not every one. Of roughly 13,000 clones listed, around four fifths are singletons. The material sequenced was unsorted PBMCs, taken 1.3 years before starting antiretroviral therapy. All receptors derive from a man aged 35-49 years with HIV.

As DNA, the CDR3 is TGTGCCAGCAGTCTAACCCCCTTAGGCGGAGGTATTAATTCACCCCTCCACTTT. Protein sequence: CASSLTPLGGGINSPLHF. The chain couples TRBV27 to TRBJ1-6; D not resolved. The germline V gene has CDR1 MNHEY and CDR2 SMNVEV (reference sequence). CDR3 size: 18 residues. The ends were cut back, 5 bases at V and 6 bases at J, with 23 bases in the middle.

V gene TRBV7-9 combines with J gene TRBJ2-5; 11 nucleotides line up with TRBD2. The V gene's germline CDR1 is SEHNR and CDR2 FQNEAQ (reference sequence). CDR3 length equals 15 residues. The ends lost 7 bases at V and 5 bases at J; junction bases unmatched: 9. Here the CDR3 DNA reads TGTGCCAGCACCCCTAGCGGGGGGTATCGGGAGACCCAGTACTTC. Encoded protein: CASTPSGGYRETQYF.

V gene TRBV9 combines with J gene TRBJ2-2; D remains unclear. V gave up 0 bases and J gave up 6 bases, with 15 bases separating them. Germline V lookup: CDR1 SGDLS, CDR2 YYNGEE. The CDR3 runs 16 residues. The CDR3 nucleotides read TGTGCCAGCAGCGTAGAAGGGAACCCACGGCCCGGGGAGCTGTTTTTT. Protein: CASSVEGNPRPGELFF.

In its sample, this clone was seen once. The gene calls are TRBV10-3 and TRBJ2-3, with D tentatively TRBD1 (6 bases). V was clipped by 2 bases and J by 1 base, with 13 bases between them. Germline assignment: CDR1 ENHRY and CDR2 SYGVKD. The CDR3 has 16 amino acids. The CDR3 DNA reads TGTGCCATCAGTGAGGGGGGCAGAACAGGCACAGATACGCAGTATTTT. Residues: CAISEGGRTGTDTQYF.

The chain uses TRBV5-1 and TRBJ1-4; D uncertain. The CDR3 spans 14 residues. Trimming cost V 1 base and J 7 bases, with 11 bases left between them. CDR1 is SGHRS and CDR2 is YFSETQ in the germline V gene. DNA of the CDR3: TGCGCCAGCAGCTTGAACAGCCAGACTGAAAAACTGTTTTTT. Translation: CASSLNSQTEKLFF.

The CDR3, as DNA: TGCAGCGTTGACTGGACTAGCGGGGATAGCACAGATACGCAGTATTTT. This gives the protein CSVDWTSGDSTDTQYF. The V and J genes are TRBV29-1 and TRBJ2-3, with 12 nucleotides matching TRBD2. The J segment lost 0 bases and the V segment lost 3 bases, leaving 4 bases of the junction unmatched. The CDR3 runs to 16 residues. The germline CDR1 and CDR2 sequences are SQVTM and ANQGSEA.

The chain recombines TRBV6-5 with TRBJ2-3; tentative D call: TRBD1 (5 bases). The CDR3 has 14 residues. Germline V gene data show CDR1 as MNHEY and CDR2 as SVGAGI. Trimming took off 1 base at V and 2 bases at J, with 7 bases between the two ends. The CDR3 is CASSYWGLTDTQYF. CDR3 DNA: TGTGCCAGCAGTTACTGGGGCCTCACAGATACGCAGTATTTT.

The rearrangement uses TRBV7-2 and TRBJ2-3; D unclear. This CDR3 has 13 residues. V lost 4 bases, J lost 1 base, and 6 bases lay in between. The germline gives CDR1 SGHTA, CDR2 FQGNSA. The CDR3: CASSSHGTDTQYF. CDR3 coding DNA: TGTGCCAGCAGCTCCCACGGCACAGATACGCAGTATTTT.

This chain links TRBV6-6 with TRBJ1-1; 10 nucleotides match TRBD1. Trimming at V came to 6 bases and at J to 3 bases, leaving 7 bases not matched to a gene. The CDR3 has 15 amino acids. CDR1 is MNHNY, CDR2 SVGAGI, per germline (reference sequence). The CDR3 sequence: CASSRGGQGDTEAFF. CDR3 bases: TGTGCCAGCAGCCGAGGAGGACAGGGGGACACTGAAGCTTTCTTT.

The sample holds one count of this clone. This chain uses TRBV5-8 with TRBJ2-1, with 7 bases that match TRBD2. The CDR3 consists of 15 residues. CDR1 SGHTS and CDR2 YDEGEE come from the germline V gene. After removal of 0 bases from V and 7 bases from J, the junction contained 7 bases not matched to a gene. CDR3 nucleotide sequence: TGTGCCAGCAGCTTGGACGGTGGGGGAGGGAATGAGCAGTTCTTC. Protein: CASSLDGGGGNEQFF.

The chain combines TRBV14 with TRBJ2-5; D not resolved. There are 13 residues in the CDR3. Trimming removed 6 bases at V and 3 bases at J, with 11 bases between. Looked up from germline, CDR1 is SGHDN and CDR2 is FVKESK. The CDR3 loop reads CASRMTWEETQYF. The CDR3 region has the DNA TGTGCCAGCAGGATGACATGGGAAGAGACCCAGTACTTC. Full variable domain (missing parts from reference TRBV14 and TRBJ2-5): EAGVTQFPSHSVIEKGQTVTLRCDPISGHDNLYWYRRVMGKEIKFLLHFVKESKQDESGMPNNRFLAERTGGTYSTLKVQPAELEDSGVYFCASRMTWEETQYFGPGTRLLVL.

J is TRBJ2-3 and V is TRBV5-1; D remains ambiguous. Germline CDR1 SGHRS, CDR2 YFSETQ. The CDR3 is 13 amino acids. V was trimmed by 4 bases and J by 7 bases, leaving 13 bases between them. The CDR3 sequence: CASSLEPGYTQYF. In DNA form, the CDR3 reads TGCGCCAGCAGCCTTGAGCCGGGCTATACGCAGTATTTT. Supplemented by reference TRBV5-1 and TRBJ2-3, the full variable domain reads KAGVTQTPRYLIKTRGQQVTLSCSPISGHRSVSWYQQTPGQGLQFLFEYFSETQRNKGNFPGRFSGRQFSNSRSEMNVSTLELGDSALYLCASSLEPGYTQYFGPGTRLTVL.

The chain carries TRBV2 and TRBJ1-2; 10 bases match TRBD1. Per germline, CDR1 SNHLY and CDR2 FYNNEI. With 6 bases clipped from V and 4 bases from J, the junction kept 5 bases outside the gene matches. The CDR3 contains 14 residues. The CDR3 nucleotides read TGTGCCAGCAGGTTTGGACAGGGGGGCTATGGCTACACCTTC. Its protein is CASRFGQGGYGYTF.